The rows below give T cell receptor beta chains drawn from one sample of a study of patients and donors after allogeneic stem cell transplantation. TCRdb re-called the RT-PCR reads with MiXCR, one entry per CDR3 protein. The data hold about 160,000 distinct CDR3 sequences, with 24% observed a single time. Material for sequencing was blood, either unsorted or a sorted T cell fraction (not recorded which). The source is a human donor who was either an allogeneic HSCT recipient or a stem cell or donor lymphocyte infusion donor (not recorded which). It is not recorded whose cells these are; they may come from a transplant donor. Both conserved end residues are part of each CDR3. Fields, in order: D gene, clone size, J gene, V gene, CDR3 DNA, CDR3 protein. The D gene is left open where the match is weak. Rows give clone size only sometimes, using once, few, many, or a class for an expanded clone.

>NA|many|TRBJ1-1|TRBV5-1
TGCGCCAGCAGCTTGGATACAGGGTACACTGAAGCTTTCTTT
CASSLDTGYTEAFF
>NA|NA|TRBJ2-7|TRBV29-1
TGCAGCGTTGTTATAACTACGACCGAGCAGTACTTC
CSVVITTTEQYF
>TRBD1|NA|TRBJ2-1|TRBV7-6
TGTGCCAGCAGCTCCTCCGGGACAGGGGGGAATGAGCAGTTCTTC
CASSSSGTGGNEQFF
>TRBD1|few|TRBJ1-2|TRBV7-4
TGTGCCAGCAGCGCAGGGGGCCGCGGCAACTATGGCTACACCTTC
CASSAGGRGNYGYTF
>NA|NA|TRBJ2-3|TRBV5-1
TGCGCCAGCAGTTCGGGCGGGATGAGCACAGATACGCAGTATTTT
CASSSGGMSTDTQYF
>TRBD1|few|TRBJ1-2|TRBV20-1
TGCAGTGCTAGAGAGTTACCGGGACAGGGGGATGGCTACACCTTC
CSARELPGQGDGYTF
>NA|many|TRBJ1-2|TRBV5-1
TGCGCCAGCAGCCCTTACAGGGACTCTAACTATGGCTACACCTTC
CASSPYRDSNYGYTF
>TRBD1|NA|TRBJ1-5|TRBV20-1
TGCAGTGCTAGAGGTACTACCGGGACAGGGGATCAGCCCCAGCATTTT
CSARGTTGTGDQPQHF
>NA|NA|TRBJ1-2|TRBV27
TGTGCCAGCAGTTTTGGCAGAGACTTCGGCTACACCTTC
CASSFGRDFGYTF
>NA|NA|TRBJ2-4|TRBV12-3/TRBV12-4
TGTGCCAGCAGTTCACAATTCGGCAAAAACATTCAGTACTTC
CASSSQFGKNIQYF
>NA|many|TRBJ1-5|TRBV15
TGTGCCACCAGCGGTGGATATAGCAATCAGCCCCAGCATTTT
CATSGGYSNQPQHF
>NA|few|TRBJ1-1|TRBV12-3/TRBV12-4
TGTGCCAGCAGTTTGGGGGGATCGGGTAGGACTGAAGCTTTCTTT
CASSLGGSGRTEAFF
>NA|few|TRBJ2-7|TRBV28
TGTGCCAGCAGTTCTTCCTTCGACGACTCCTACGAGCAGTACTTC
CASSSSFDDSYEQYF
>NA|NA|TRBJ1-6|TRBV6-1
TGTGCCAGCAGCACGTCAGGGGTCAATTCACCCCTCCACTTT
CASSTSGVNSPLHF
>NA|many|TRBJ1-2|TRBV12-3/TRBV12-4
TGTGCCAGCAGTTTAGCATACACTAACTATGGCTACACCTTC
CASSLAYTNYGYTF
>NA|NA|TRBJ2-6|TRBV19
TGTGCCAGCTCGCCGGCAGGGCTTAGCTCTGGGGCCAACGTCCTGACTTTC
CASSPAGLSSGANVLTF
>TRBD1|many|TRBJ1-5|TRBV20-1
TGCAGTGCAAGGGGGACAGACTATAGCAATCAGCCCCAGCATTTT
CSARGTDYSNQPQHF
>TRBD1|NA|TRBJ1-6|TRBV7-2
TGTGCCAGCAGCTTAGTCGCGGGGACAGGTCTTTCACCCCTCCACTTT
CASSLVAGTGLSPLHF
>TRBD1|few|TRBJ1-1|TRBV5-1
TGCGCCAGCAGCCTACGCCGGACAGGGAACTGGAGCACTGAAGCTTTCTTT
CASSLRRTGNWSTEAFF
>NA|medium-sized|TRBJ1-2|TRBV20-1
TGCAGTGCTACAAGTGGGGGAGGCTATGGCTACACCTTC
CSATSGGGYGYTF
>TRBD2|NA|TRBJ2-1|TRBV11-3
TGTGCCAGCAGCTCCGAACCGGGACTAGAGAACAATGAGCAGTTCTTC
CASSSEPGLENNEQFF
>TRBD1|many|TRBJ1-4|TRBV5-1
TGCGCCAGCAGCACATCGACAGGGGGAGGTGAAAAACTGTTTTTT
CASSTSTGGGEKLFF
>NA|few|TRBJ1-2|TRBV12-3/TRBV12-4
TGTGCCAGCAGTTTAGCGCTTTATGGGGCAGGGGAGGTTGGCTACACCTTC
CASSLALYGAGEVGYTF
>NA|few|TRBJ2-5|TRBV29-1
TGCAGCGTTGACTCCCAACAAGAGACCCAGTACTTC
CSVDSQQETQYF
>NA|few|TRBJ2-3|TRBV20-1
TGCAGTGCTTTAAAAAGCTCTGCTGATACGCAGTATTTT
CSALKSSADTQYF
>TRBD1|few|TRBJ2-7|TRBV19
TGTGCCAGTAGTATAAACAGGGGTTACGAGCAGTACTTC
CASSINRGYEQYF
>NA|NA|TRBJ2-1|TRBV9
TGTGCCAGCAGCGTGGAGCCGGGCCGCCCTTATGGTAGCTCCTACAATGAGCAGTTCTTC
CASSVEPGRPYGSSYNEQFF